This T cell receptor (beta chain) was recorded in a study of cytomegalovirus exposure and HLA in healthy donors. Study in general: The use of the same platform for the 95 to 150 validation repertoires and the roughly 670 first-cohort repertoires was reported by a later analysis.

TCRdb's table, derived via immunoSEQ multiplex PCR, lists solely in-frame clones and lacks some. Altogether 200,000 to 250,000 clones are present, 75% to 90% being singletons, with the ten largest covering 11% to 15%. Points on this clone: What it recognizes is unknown.

The CDR3 consists of 14 residues. Germline lookup yields CDR1 PRHDT and CDR2 FYEKMQ (reference sequence). Unmatched junction bases numbered 5, after V lost 5 bases and J lost 2 bases. The donors were part of the roughly 130-subject validation cohort, which stood apart from the roughly 670-subject first cohort. Findings and limits, study-wide: Cytomegalovirus association was assigned to about 150 TCR beta chains.

The chain employs TRBV13 and TRBJ2-7, with 8 bases that match TRBD2. Sample: PBMCs. This receptor was taken from a woman in her thirties in good health and CMV-seropositive. This CDR3 reads CASSPRGGTYEQYF. CDR3 in DNA: TGTGCCAGCAGCCCCCGGGGGGGGACCTACGAGCAGTACTTC.